These T cell receptor beta chains were read from a single sample in a study of PD-1 blockade in classical Hodgkin lymphoma. Sequenced by immunoSEQ multiplex PCR; TCRdb stores in-frame clones only, minus some. This table holds 15,000 to 20,000 clones, 80% to 90% found once. Sequences were derived from peripheral blood mononuclear cells (PBMCs), sampled before the fourth cycle of nivolumab. The receptors come from a human donor with classical Hodgkin lymphoma. Each CDR3 is given with its conserved first and last residue. The D gene is left open where the match is weak. Expanded clones get a size class; other rows say once, few or many, or leave the size out.

TRBD1 TRBJ1-2 TRBV19 - TGTGCCAGTAGTCCGAGGACAGGGTTGAACTATGGCTACACCTTC CASSPRTGLNYGYTF
- TRBJ1-1 TRBV4-2 - TGTGCCAGCAGCCCCGTGGGGGGGGATACGAACACTGAAGCTTTCTTT CASSPVGGDTNTEAFF
- TRBJ2-3 TRBV6-6 few TGTGCCAGTTCGGGATACGTTATCGATACGCAGTATTTT CASSGYVIDTQYF
- TRBJ2-7 TRBV7-8 few TGTGCCAGCACCCCAGGGCCGAACGAGCAGTACTTC CASTPGPNEQYF
- TRBJ2-2 TRBV9 once TGTGCCAGCAGCGGAAAGACCCCGAGCACCGGGGAGCTGTTTTTT CASSGKTPSTGELFF
- TRBJ1-2 TRBV7-8 - TGTGCCAGCAGCTTAGTGGGGGGCTCCCGTGGGGGCTACACCTTC CASSLVGGSRGGYTF
- TRBJ2-3 TRBV5-5 - TGCGCCAGCAGCCAAGATCGGCAGGCCACAGATACGCAGTATTTT CASSQDRQATDTQYF
TRBD1 TRBJ2-1 TRBV6-6 - TGTGCCACCGACAGGGCCCCCTACAATGAGCAGTTCTTC CATDRAPYNEQFF
- TRBJ2-5 TRBV5-1 few TGCGCCAGCAGCTTTCAGGTGGGGGCGGAGACCCAGTACTTC CASSFQVGAETQYF
- TRBJ1-2 TRBV5-1 - TGCGCCAGCAGCTTAGGGCAGTCAAACTATGGCTACACCTTC CASSLGQSNYGYTF
- TRBJ1-1 TRBV9 - TGTGCCAGCAGCGTAGGGAGCCTGAACACTGAAGCTTTCTTT CASSVGSLNTEAFF
TRBD1 TRBJ1-2 TRBV9 - TGTGCCAGCAGCGTAGGGACAGGGGGCGGCGGGGGCTACACCTTC CASSVGTGGGGGYTF
TRBD1 TRBJ1-3 TRBV5-4 - TGTGCCAGCAGCCAACAGGGGACTTACTCTGGAAACACCATATATTTT CASSQQGTYSGNTIYF
- TRBJ2-3 TRBV7-9 medium-sized TGTGCCAGCAGCTTAGGTCGGACCTCTAACACAGATACGCAGTATTTT CASSLGRTSNTDTQYF
- TRBJ1-4 TRBV5-1 - TGCGCCAGCAGCAGTGCTGCAACTAATGAAAAACTGTTTTTT CASSSAATNEKLFF
- TRBJ1-2 TRBV18 - TGTGCCAGCTCACCACGCGACGGGACCTACACCTTC CASSPRDGTYTF
- TRBJ2-2 TRBV5-1 once TGCGCCAGCAGCTTGCAACTGCCCCACACCGGGGAGCTGTTTTTT CASSLQLPHTGELFF
TRBD1 TRBJ1-1 TRBV6-5 - TGTGCCAGCACCCGGACAGGGCGGACTGAAGCTTTCTTT CASTRTGRTEAFF
- TRBJ2-1 TRBV5-1 - TGCGCCAGCAGCCAAACCGGGACAAGTTACAATGAGCAGTTCTTC CASSQTGTSYNEQFF
- TRBJ2-2 TRBV5-1 - TGCGCCAGCAAGTCAGCTAACACCGGGGAGCTGTTTTTT CASKSANTGELFF
- TRBJ2-2 TRBV27 - TGTGCCAGCAGTTTGATCACGAACACCGGGGAGCTGTTTTTT CASSLITNTGELFF
TRBD2 TRBJ2-5 TRBV19 - TGTGCCAGTAGTCTTGGACTAGCGGGGGGCCAAGAGACCCAGTACTTC CASSLGLAGGQETQYF
- TRBJ2-5 TRBV6-6 - TGTGCCAGCACCCCCGGGACACGGGAAGAGACCCAGTACTTC CASTPGTREETQYF
- TRBJ2-1 TRBV5-1 - TGCGCCAGCAGCTTGGAGGGTGTCAATGAGCAGTTCTTC CASSLEGVNEQFF
- TRBJ2-5 TRBV12-5 - TGTGCTAGTGGTTTTTGGGCCCAAGAGACCCAGTACTTC CASGFWAQETQYF
- TRBJ1-3 TRBV7-9 - TGTGCCAGCAGCCTCGGGACGGTCGGAAACACCATATATTTT CASSLGTVGNTIYF
TRBD2 TRBJ2-1 TRBV4-3 - TGCGCCAGCAGCCAAACTAGCGGCTCCTACAATGAGCAGTTCTTC CASSQTSGSYNEQFF
TRBD1 TRBJ1-4 TRBV28 - TGTGCCAGCAGTTTGACAGGGCAGGGCGAAAAACTGTTTTTT CASSLTGQGEKLFF
TRBD2 TRBJ2-5 TRBV7-8 once TGTGCCAGCAGCTTAAGCGGGGGGGCGTTAGAGACCCAGTACTTC CASSLSGGALETQYF
TRBD1 TRBJ1-5 TRBV7-9 - TGTGCCAGCAGCTTAGAGGGGGCTAGCAATCAGCCCCAGCATTTT CASSLEGASNQPQHF
- TRBJ1-5 TRBV5-1 - TGCGCCAGCAGCTTGGAAGGGGTTAGCAATCAGCCCCAGCATTTT CASSLEGVSNQPQHF
- TRBJ1-5 TRBV6-6 - TGTGCCAGCAGTACCGGACGGGGTAATCAGCCCCAGCATTTT CASSTGRGNQPQHF
TRBD1 TRBJ1-1 TRBV5-1 few TGCGCCAGCAGCTCGACAGGGGCGAACACTGAAGCTTTCTTT CASSSTGANTEAFF
- TRBJ2-7 TRBV25-1 - TGTGCCAGCAGTGAAGTCAGGAGCTCCTACGAGCAGTACTTC CASSEVRSSYEQYF
- TRBJ2-2 TRBV5-1 medium-sized TGCGCCAGCAGCTTGGCTGGCACCGGGGAGCTGTTTTTT CASSLAGTGELFF
- TRBJ2-1 TRBV7-9 - TGTGCCAGCAGCTTAGGGACCTGGGTTAATGAGCAGTTCTTC CASSLGTWVNEQFF
- TRBJ1-6 TRBV7-9 - TGTGCCAGCAGCTTAGTACAGGGAGGTTCACCCCTCCACTTT CASSLVQGGSPLHF
- TRBJ2-2 TRBV7-2 - TGTGCCAGCAGCTTAGGCACACAGGGACATGTGAACACCGGGGAGCTGTTTTTT CASSLGTQGHVNTGELFF
- TRBJ1-1 TRBV6-5 few TGTGCCAGCTATGCAGGGATGGTGAACACTGAAGCTTTCTTT CASYAGMVNTEAFF
TRBD1 TRBJ1-6 TRBV30 - TGTGCCTGGAGGGAGTATAGGGGGACAGGGGCTAATTCACCCCTCCACTTT CAWREYRGTGANSPLHF
- TRBJ1-4 TRBV5-5 - TGTGCCAGCAGCTTGGAGGGCCTAACTAATGAAAAACTGTTTTTT CASSLEGLTNEKLFF